These T cell receptor beta chains were read from a single sample in a study of control samples from healthy donors and cancer patients. Assay used: immunoSEQ multiplex PCR; TCRdb lists only in-frame clones, some missing. The sample consists of 65,000 to 85,000 clones, around 87% of them appearing once. Sequenced material: PBMCs. These receptors were collected from a woman between 45 and 60 years old with head and neck cancer. Each CDR3 is given with its conserved first and last residue. Each record gives: V gene, J gene, CDR3 protein.

v_gene: TRBV9; j_gene: TRBJ1-4; CDR3aa: CASSGQGNEKLFF
v_gene: TRBV6-1; j_gene: TRBJ1-2; CDR3aa: CASSEAQENYGYTF
v_gene: TRBV3-1/TRBV3-2; j_gene: TRBJ2-3; CDR3aa: CASSQIQRGTDTQYF
v_gene: TRBV2; j_gene: TRBJ1-6; CDR3aa: CASSGGTGDGSPLHF
v_gene: TRBV7-3; j_gene: TRBJ1-2; CDR3aa: CASSLPLNRGRAVGYTF
v_gene: TRBV5-4; j_gene: TRBJ2-1; CDR3aa: CASSLDGSPYNEQFF
v_gene: TRBV21-1; j_gene: TRBJ2-1; CDR3aa: CASSNSGGVGYNEQFF
v_gene: TRBV28; j_gene: TRBJ2-3; CDR3aa: CASSLAGALAGAQYF
v_gene: TRBV5-4; j_gene: TRBJ2-7; CDR3aa: CASSSDTRNEQYF
v_gene: TRBV25-1; j_gene: TRBJ2-3; CDR3aa: CASTPRGGALILDTQYF
v_gene: TRBV5-1; j_gene: TRBJ1-1; CDR3aa: CASSAGTTGGAVTEAFF
v_gene: TRBV3-1/TRBV3-2; j_gene: TRBJ1-1; CDR3aa: CASSDGDFNRGEAFF
v_gene: TRBV28; j_gene: TRBJ1-1; CDR3aa: CASRRGEAFF
v_gene: TRBV9; j_gene: TRBJ2-7; CDR3aa: CASSATSGGGSYEQYF
v_gene: TRBV5-1; j_gene: TRBJ2-1; CDR3aa: CASSPTAGNNEQFF
v_gene: TRBV7-2; j_gene: TRBJ1-6; CDR3aa: CASSFSNSPLHF
v_gene: TRBV5-6; j_gene: TRBJ1-5; CDR3aa: CASSAYRGPKSNQPQHF
v_gene: TRBV28; j_gene: TRBJ1-1; CDR3aa: CASSPPGGLGTEAFF
v_gene: TRBV19; j_gene: TRBJ1-2; CDR3aa: CATQGDSGAVGYTF
v_gene: TRBV5-3; j_gene: TRBJ1-4; CDR3aa: CARSTHRGGVTNEKLFF
v_gene: TRBV9; j_gene: TRBJ2-3; CDR3aa: CASSVVGTSTDTQYF
v_gene: TRBV3-1/TRBV3-2; j_gene: TRBJ2-7; CDR3aa: CASSQGLSGPLIEQYF
v_gene: TRBV10-1; j_gene: TRBJ2-5; CDR3aa: CASSWETQYF
v_gene: TRBV6-6; j_gene: TRBJ2-3; CDR3aa: CASSTQGAGTDTQYF
v_gene: TRBV9; j_gene: TRBJ2-5; CDR3aa: CASSVGTSQETQYF
v_gene: TRBV28; j_gene: TRBJ1-6; CDR3aa: CASSFRDRNSPLHF
v_gene: TRBV2; j_gene: TRBJ1-4; CDR3aa: CASSTLRGPNEKLFF
v_gene: TRBV4-1; j_gene: TRBJ2-2; CDR3aa: CASRGSNTGELFF